Listed here are 21 T cell receptor beta chains from one sample, sequenced in a study of lymphopenia after photon versus proton radiotherapy. The method was immunoSEQ multiplex PCR; TCRdb's version includes in-frame clones alone and lacks a portion of them. The sample lists about 5,000 clones, more than 75% occurring once. Here the sequenced sample was peripheral blood, taken from a patient treated with photon-based radiotherapy. The receptors were gathered from a man in his thirties or forties with gastric cancer.

The chain has TRBV5-5 and TRBJ2-3; D might be TRBD2 (6 bases). The V end was cut by 4 bases, the J end by 4 bases, with 10 bases between. Germline CDR1 and CDR2: SGHKS and YYEKEE (reference sequence). CDR3 size: 13 residues. CDR3 loop: CASSIADSDTQYF. CDR3 coding DNA: TGTGCCAGCAGCATAGCGGATTCAGATACGCAGTATTTT.

The chain combines TRBV18 with TRBJ1-1; no definite D call. V gave up 5 bases and J gave up 0 bases, with 10 bases separating them. Germline V gene lookup returns CDR1 KGHSH and CDR2 LQKENI. There are 14 residues in the CDR3. The DNA for the CDR3 is TGTGCCAGCTCAACACAGCGCCTGAACACTGAAGCTTTCTTT. Translating it yields CASSTQRLNTEAFF.

The V and J genes are TRBV28 and TRBJ1-1; possible D gene TRBD1, 6 bases. The CDR3 is 16 amino acids. The germline V gene encodes CDR1 MDHEN and CDR2 SYDVKM. Trimming left V 3 bases short and J 3 bases short, with 17 bases between. CDR3 DNA: TGTGCCAGCAGTTTTCGCGGGGGCTATGAGGACACTGAAGCTTTCTTT. Its translation: CASSFRGGYEDTEAFF.

This clone was observed a single time. The chain employs TRBV6-1 and TRBJ2-3; 8 bases are a match to TRBD1. Germline assignment: CDR1 MNHNS and CDR2 SASEGT. Germline trimming cut 2 bases from V and 2 bases from J; bases unmatched to any gene: 6. The CDR3 covers 16 residues. For the CDR3, the DNA is TGTGCCAGCAGTGAATCGGGACAGGCCCTCACAGATACGCAGTATTTT. This translates into CASSESGQALTDTQYF.

This clone was seen a single time. The rearrangement uses TRBV7-3 and TRBJ2-5; 10 bases agree with TRBD2. The CDR3 has 13 residues. Germline V CDR1 and CDR2: SGHTA, FQGTGA. J lost 11 bases, V lost 5 bases, and 8 bases had no gene match. The CDR3 loop reads CASSPYLAGAQYF. DNA for the CDR3: TGTGCCAGCAGCCCTTACCTAGCGGGGGCGCAGTACTTC. Combining the CDR3 with reference TRBV7-3 and TRBJ2-5 gives the whole variable domain GAGVSQTPSNKVTEKGKYVELRCDPISGHTALYWYRQSLGQGPEFLIYFQGTGAADDSGLPNDRFFAVRPEGSVSTLKIQRTERGDSAVYLCASSPYLAGAQYFGPGTRLLVL.

The chain is built from TRBV12-5 and TRBJ2-6; D possibly corresponds to TRBD1 (5 bases). CDR3 length equals 18 residues. The V end was cut by 5 bases, the J end by 5 bases, with 22 bases between. Looked up from germline, CDR1 is LGHNT and CDR2 is FRNRAP. CDR3 in amino acids: CASGSQRAGQSRANVLTF. CDR3 coding DNA: TGTGCTAGTGGTAGTCAGCGTGCAGGACAAAGTCGGGCCAACGTCCTGACTTTC.

V and J are TRBV28 and TRBJ1-1; a possible D gene is TRBD1 (6 bases). Germline lookup yields CDR1 MDHEN and CDR2 SYDVKM. V lost 3 bases and J 11 bases, leaving 16 bases between the germline ends. This CDR3 comprises 13 residues. In DNA form, the CDR3 reads TGTGCCAGCAGTTTGTCGGGGGCGAGGAAGGCTTTCTTT. Protein: CASSLSGARKAFF.

This clone has only a few counts. The chain combines TRBV27 with TRBJ2-1; D perhaps matches TRBD1 (6 bases). CDR1 MNHEY and CDR2 SMNVEV come from the germline V gene (reference sequence). Trimming left V 0 bases short and J 4 bases short, with 16 bases between. CDR3 length equals 17 residues. CDR3 residues: CASSLSGQPHKYNEQFF. For the CDR3, the DNA is TGTGCCAGCAGTTTATCTGGACAGCCGCATAAGTACAATGAGCAGTTCTTC.

The chain combines TRBV28 with TRBJ2-7, with D perhaps matching TRBD2 (5 bases). Per the germline V gene, CDR1 is MDHEN and CDR2 is SYDVKM. The CDR3 sequence is 13 residues long. The CDR3 loop reads CAITRPLHHEQYF. In DNA form, the CDR3 reads TGTGCGATCACTAGACCGCTCCACCACGAGCAGTACTTC.

The chain employs TRBV19 and TRBJ2-1; 13 bases are shared with TRBD2. J lost 7 bases, V lost 6 bases, and 9 bases had no gene match. Germline V lookup: CDR1 LNHDA, CDR2 SQIVND (reference sequence). The CDR3 is made up of 16 amino acids. The CDR3: CASRGTSGNLKNEQFF. CDR3 nucleotide sequence: TGTGCCAGTAGGGGGACTAGCGGGAATCTGAAGAATGAGCAGTTCTTC.

The chain carries TRBV15 and TRBJ2-5, with TRBD2 identical over 8 bases. TRBJ2-7 matches the DNA end more closely, so the J call is doubtful. CDR3 length equals 16 residues. Per the germline V gene, CDR1 is LNHNV and CDR2 is YYDKDF (reference sequence). The CDR3 loop reads CATSRLGGGLSYEQYF. CDR3 sequence (DNA): TGTGCCACCAGCAGACTTGGCGGGGGGTTAAGCTACGAGCAGTACTTC.

The chain joins TRBV19 to TRBJ2-5; TRBD1 is a possible D gene (6 bases). Per germline, CDR1 LNHDA and CDR2 SQIVND (reference sequence). The CDR3 totals 14 residues. Trimming shortened V by 1 base and J by 1 base, and 7 bases separated the two germline ends. The CDR3 spells CASSIGTVQETQYF. The CDR3 DNA sequence: TGTGCCAGTAGTATAGGGACAGTCCAAGAGACCCAGTACTTC.

V usage is TRBV2 and J usage is TRBJ1-5; TRBD1 is a possible D gene (5 bases). The CDR3 totals 17 residues. V lost 5 bases and J lost 0, with 17 bases in between. The V gene's germline CDR1 is SNHLY and CDR2 FYNNEI. CDR3 residues: CASSWDGGSDSNQPQHF. The CDR3 DNA reads as TGTGCCAGCAGTTGGGACGGCGGATCTGATAGCAATCAGCCCCAGCATTTT.

This clone is a singleton in its sample. The V and J genes are TRBV9 and TRBJ1-3, with TRBD1 as a possible D gene (5 bases). Germline CDR1 and CDR2: SGDLS and YYNGEE. V shed 4 bases and J shed 2 bases, with 16 bases lying between them. The CDR3 consists of 16 residues. The CDR3 is CASSPQDKLAGNTIYF. DNA of the CDR3: TGTGCCAGCAGCCCCCAGGACAAACTGGCTGGAAACACCATATATTTT.

The chain links TRBV28 to TRBJ2-5; TRBD2 aligns across 16 bases. CDR3 length equals 17 residues. The V gene's germline CDR1 is MDHEN and CDR2 SYDVKM. V gave up 7 bases and J gave up 3 bases; unmatched junction bases: 8. The CDR3 here is CASTTGLAGGKKETQYF. The DNA for the CDR3 is TGTGCCAGCACCACGGGACTAGCGGGAGGGAAAAAAGAGACCCAGTACTTC. Using reference TRBV28 and TRBJ2-5 for the parts outside the CDR3, the full variable domain is DVKVTQSSRYLVKRTGEKVFLECVQDMDHENMFWYRQDPGLGLRLIYFSYDVKMKEKGDIPEGYSVSREKKERFSLILESASTNQTSMYLCASTTGLAGGKKETQYFGPGTRLLVL.

V usage is TRBV11-1 and J usage is TRBJ2-4; D is perhaps TRBD2 (5 bases). Trimming took off 1 base at V and 6 bases at J, with 16 bases between the two ends. CDR1 is SGHAT and CDR2 is FQDESV in the germline V gene (reference sequence). This CDR3 is 16 amino acids long. The CDR3 region has the DNA TGTGCCAGCAGCTTAGGGCAGGTTAGCGATAGAAACATTCAGTACTTC. Protein: CASSLGQVSDRNIQYF.

The chain uses TRBV28 and TRBJ1-4, with a possible D match to TRBD1 (6 bases). CDR3 size: 16 residues. Germline CDR1 reads MDHEN; CDR2 reads SYDVKM. The germline V and J ends were trimmed by 2 bases and 0 bases, with 10 bases remaining between them. The chain's CDR3 is CASSLRTDSTNEKLFF. The CDR3 DNA is TGTGCCAGCAGTTTACGGACAGACTCAACTAATGAAAAACTGTTTTTT.

This chain uses TRBV15 with TRBJ1-1, with 9 nucleotides matching TRBD1. From germline, CDR1 is LNHNV and CDR2 YYDKDF (reference sequence). The junction had 6 bases not matched to a gene; V was cut back by 6 bases and J by 1 base. The CDR3 spans 15 residues. CDR3 sequence (DNA): TGTGCCACCAGATACCGGGACAGGGAGAACACTGAAGCTTTCTTT. Translated: CATRYRDRENTEAFF.

The chain uses TRBV7-8 and TRBJ1-6; TRBD1 matches 10 bases. This CDR3 spans 15 amino acids. CDR1 and CDR2 (germline): SGHVS, FQNEAQ. Trimming removed 6 bases from V and 15 bases from J; junction bases left unmatched: 14. CDR3 nucleotides: TGTGCCAGCAGTCCGACAGGGGGCTCGGTCTATCTCCTCCACTTT. Encoded protein: CASSPTGGSVYLLHF.

V and J are TRBV7-9 and TRBJ1-1; D is ambiguous. This CDR3 contains 15 residues. Germline values: CDR1 SEHNR, CDR2 FQNEAQ (reference sequence). V was cut by 2 bases and J by 0 bases, with 10 bases left in between. The CDR3 reads CASSLNAVMNTEAFF. In DNA form, the CDR3 reads TGTGCCAGCAGCTTAAATGCAGTAATGAACACTGAAGCTTTCTTT.

The chain combines TRBV10-1 with TRBJ2-4; 15 nucleotides line up with TRBD2. V gave up 2 bases and J gave up 5 bases; unmatched junction bases: 4. CDR1 is WNHNN, CDR2 SYGVQD, per germline (reference sequence). The CDR3 covers 17 residues. The CDR3, as DNA: TGCGCCAGCAGTGAGGGACTAGCGGGAGGGCCCGAAAACATTCAGTACTTC. This gives the protein CASSEGLAGGPENIQYF.